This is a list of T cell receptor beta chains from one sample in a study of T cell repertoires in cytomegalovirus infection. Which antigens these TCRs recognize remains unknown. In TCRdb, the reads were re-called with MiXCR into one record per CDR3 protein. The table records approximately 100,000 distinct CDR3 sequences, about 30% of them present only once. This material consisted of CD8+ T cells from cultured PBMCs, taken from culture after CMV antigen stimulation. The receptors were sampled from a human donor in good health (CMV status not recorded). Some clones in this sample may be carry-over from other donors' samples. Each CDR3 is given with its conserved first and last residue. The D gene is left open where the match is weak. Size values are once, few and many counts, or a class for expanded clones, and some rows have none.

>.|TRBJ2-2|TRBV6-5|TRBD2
TGTGCCAGCAGCCGCGGGGGGGCCCACACCGGGGAGCTGTTTTTT
CASSRGGAHTGELFF
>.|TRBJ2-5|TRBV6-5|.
TGTGCCAGCAGTCAGGACGGCCCAGAGACCCAGTACTTC
CASSQDGPETQYF
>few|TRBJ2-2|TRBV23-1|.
TGCGCCAGCAGTCAATTTACAGAGGGTCCCACCGGGGAGCTGTTTTTT
CASSQFTEGPTGELFF
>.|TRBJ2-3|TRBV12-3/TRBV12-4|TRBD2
TGTGCCAGCGCGCGGCTAGCGGGGGGGCCGACAGATACGCAGTATTTT
CASARLAGGPTDTQYF
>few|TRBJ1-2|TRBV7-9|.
TGTGCCAGCAGCCCGGCTCCCGGGACCCCAGTTGGCTACACCTTC
CASSPAPGTPVGYTF
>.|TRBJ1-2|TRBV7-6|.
TGTGCCAGCACCCCCGCGGCTAACTATGGCTGCACCTTC
CASTPAANYGCTF
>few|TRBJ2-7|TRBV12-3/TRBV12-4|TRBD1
TGTGCCAGCAGTCCTGATCCAGGGGGAGAGCAGTACTTC
CASSPDPGGEQYF
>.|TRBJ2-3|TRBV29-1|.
TGCAGCGTTGGCGGGGCAGGGGGCACAGATACGCAGTATTTT
CSVGGAGGTDTQYF
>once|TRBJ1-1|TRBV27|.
TGTGCCACCGGCATGAACACTGAAGCTTTCTTT
CATGMNTEAFF
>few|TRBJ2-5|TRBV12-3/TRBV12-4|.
TGTGCCAGCAGCGGGGGTGTCCAAGAGACCCAGTACTTC
CASSGGVQETQYF
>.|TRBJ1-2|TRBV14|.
TGTGCCAGCAGCCAAGCTACATCTAACTATGGCTACACCTTC
CASSQATSNYGYTF
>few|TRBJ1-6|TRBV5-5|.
TGTGCCAGCAGCTTGGGTTCCCAGGGAATTAATTCACCCCTCCACTTT
CASSLGSQGINSPLHF
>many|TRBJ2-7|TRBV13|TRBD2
TGTGCCAGCAGCTCCGGGGGGAGCATAAGGTCCTACGAGCAGTACTTC
CASSSGGSIRSYEQYF
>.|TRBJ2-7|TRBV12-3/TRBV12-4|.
TGTGCCAGCAGCTGGGGACGGAGCTCCTACGAGCAGTACTTC
CASSWGRSSYEQYF
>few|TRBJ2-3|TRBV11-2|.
TGTGCCAGCAGCTCCAACGGGGGAATTACGCAGTATTTT
CASSSNGGITQYF
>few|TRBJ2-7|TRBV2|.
TGTGCCAGCAGTGAATGGGTCGGAGGGTCCTACGAGCAGTACTTC
CASSEWVGGSYEQYF
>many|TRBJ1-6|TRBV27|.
TGTGCCAGCAGTTTAGTAGGGCATTCACCCCTCCACTTT
CASSLVGHSPLHF
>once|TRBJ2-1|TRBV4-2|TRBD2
TGTGCCAGCAGCCAAGAGGACGCGGGGGGCGTGAATGAGCAGTTCTTC
CASSQEDAGGVNEQFF
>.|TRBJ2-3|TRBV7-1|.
TGTGCCAGCAGCTCCCGTCCTAGCACAGATACGCAGTATTTT
CASSSRPSTDTQYF